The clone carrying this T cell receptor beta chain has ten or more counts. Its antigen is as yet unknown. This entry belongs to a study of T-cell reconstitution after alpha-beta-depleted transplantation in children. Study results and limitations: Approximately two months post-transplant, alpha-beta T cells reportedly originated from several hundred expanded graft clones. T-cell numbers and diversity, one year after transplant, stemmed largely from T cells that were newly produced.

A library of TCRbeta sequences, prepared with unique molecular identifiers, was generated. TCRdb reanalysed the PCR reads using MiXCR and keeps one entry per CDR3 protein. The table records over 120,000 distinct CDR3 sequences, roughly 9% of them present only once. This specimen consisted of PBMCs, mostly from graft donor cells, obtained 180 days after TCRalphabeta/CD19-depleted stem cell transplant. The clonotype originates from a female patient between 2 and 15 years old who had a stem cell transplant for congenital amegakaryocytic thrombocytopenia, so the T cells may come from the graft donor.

The CDR3 DNA reads as TGCGCCAGCAGCCGTCACCGGGACAACGACTCTGGAAACACCATATATTTT. This sequence encodes CASSRHRDNDSGNTIYF. This chain uses TRBV4-3 with TRBJ1-3; possibly TRBD1 for D (6 bases). Trimming took off 4 bases at V and 0 bases at J, with 16 bases between the two ends. Germline-derived CDR1 and CDR2 are LGHNA and YSLEER. CDR3 length: 17 residues.